The clone carrying this T cell receptor beta chain was detected only a few times. Its antigen is still unknown. The sample is drawn from a study of identical twins. Study-wide results and caveats: Carriage of fewer insertions was seen in abundant cord blood beta clonotypes, whereas memory repertoires showed none. Excess twin sharing in beta out-of-frame sequences was weaker.

Trimming pared 4 bases from V and 8 bases from J, leaving 15 bases between. The CDR3 is made up of 13 amino acids. Germline-derived CDR1 and CDR2 are SGDLS and YYNGEE. After template switching added a universal primer site, the resulting cDNA carried unique molecular identifiers. TCRdb independently ran MiXCR on the 5' RACE reads; one entry per CDR3 protein. This table has approximately 240,000 distinct CDR3 sequences, 11% to 15% appearing once. Sequencing used memory (CD45RO+) T cells sorted from blood. The receptor was isolated from a woman aged 18-35 years in good health. The chain couples TRBV9 to TRBJ1-1; D is unclear. As DNA, the CDR3 is TGTGCCAGCAGCCCCATCGGGCAAAACGAAGCTTTCTTT. Translating it yields CASSPIGQNEAFF.